What follows are 29 T cell receptor beta chains derived from one specimen sequenced in a study of regulatory T cells in long-lasting Graves disease. This sample's time point: newly diagnosed GD, antithyroid drugs for less than 3 months. Researchers made the TCR library from RNA that was extracted from PBMCs. In building TCR beta libraries, iRepertoire HTBI primers were used together with Arm-PCR of CDR3 regions. TCRdb recomputed calls from the multiplex PCR reads with MiXCR, one row per CDR3 protein. The sample holds 380,000 or so distinct CDR3 sequences, roughly 16% seen once. These data were also reused for a study on T cells in Graves' hyperthyroidism and ophthalmopathy.

The sequencing used peripheral blood mononuclear cells (PBMCs), collected at new diagnosis, from a patient treated with antithyroid drugs. These receptors were obtained from a woman aged 18-29 years with Graves disease.

This clonotype was seen at least ten times. This chain links TRBV19 with TRBJ1-1; 10 nucleotides agree with TRBD1. The CDR3 loop spans 14 amino acids. Germline CDR1 LNHDA, CDR2 SQIVND (reference sequence). V was pared by 1 base and J by 10 bases, with 6 bases of the junction left unmatched. The CDR3 DNA reads as TGTGCCAGTAGTATAGGACAGGGGGCCATGGCAGCTTTCTTT. It specifies CASSIGQGAMAAFF.

Points on this clonotype: One end of the junction fails to match germline, which may point to a read error. The CDR3 spells CGSSPGNTRYF. CDR3 bases: TGTGGCAGCTCACCGGGGAACACCAGATATTTT. V is TRBV18 and J is TRBJ1-3; D unresolved. The germline V gene has CDR1 KGHSH and CDR2 LQKENI. This CDR3 has 11 residues.

This clonotype was seen only a few times. V gene TRBV24-1 combines with J gene TRBJ2-2; weak D call: TRBD1 (5 bases). This CDR3 region has 17 residues. V was shortened by 2 bases and J by 4 bases, with 16 bases between the two germline ends. The V gene's germline CDR1 is KGHDR and CDR2 SFDVKD. CDR3 protein: CATSDSDRWGFTGELFF. The CDR3 DNA is TGTGCCACCAGTGATTCCGACAGATGGGGATTCACCGGGGAGCTGTTTTTT.

This clonotype was seen a handful of times. The V and J genes are TRBV29-1 and TRBJ1-4, with 8 nucleotides matching TRBD1. Germline values: CDR1 SQVTM, CDR2 ANQGSEA. This CDR3 spans 11 amino acids. J was trimmed by 7 bases and V by 6 bases; bases with no gene match: 1. CDR3 in amino acids: CSVDRGEKLFF. The DNA for the CDR3 is TGCAGCGTCGACAGGGGTGAAAAACTGTTTTTT. Variable domain in full (rest from reference TRBV29-1 and TRBJ1-4): SAVISQKPSRDICQRGTSLTIQCQVDSQVTMMFWYRQQPGQSLTLIATANQGSEATYESGFVIDKFPISRPNLTFSTLTVSNMSPEDSSIYLCSVDRGEKLFFGSGTQLSVL.

This clonotype was picked up many times. This CDR3 reads CASRGGTRKFGDTQYF. In DNA form, the CDR3 reads TGCGCCAGTCGGGGCGGGACTAGAAAGTTCGGAGATACGCAGTATTTT. The gene calls are TRBV5-1 and TRBJ2-3; 8 bases fit TRBD2. The length of the CDR3 is 16 residues. After removal of 8 bases from V and 5 bases from J, the junction contained 16 bases not matched to a gene. Germline CDR1 and CDR2: SGHRS and YFSETQ. Full variable domain (outside the CDR3, taken from reference TRBV5-1 and TRBJ2-3): KAGVTQTPRYLIKTRGQQVTLSCSPISGHRSVSWYQQTPGQGLQFLFEYFSETQRNKGNFPGRFSGRQFSNSRSEMNVSTLELGDSALYLCASRGGTRKFGDTQYFGPGTRLTVL.

Many counts were recorded for this clonotype. The chain recombines TRBV2 with TRBJ2-7, with D uncertain. The germline gives CDR1 SNHLY, CDR2 FYNNEI. V gave up 6 bases and J gave up 6 bases, with 12 bases separating them. This CDR3 spans 12 amino acids. CDR3 protein: CASSYDLSEQYF. Written as DNA, the CDR3 is TGTGCCAGCAGCTACGACCTATCCGAGCAGTACTTC.

This clonotype was observed a handful of times. The chain recombines TRBV7-2 with TRBJ2-7; 14 bases agree with TRBD2. The junction had 2 bases not matched to a gene; V was cut back by 4 bases and J by 6 bases. The germline gives CDR1 SGHTA, CDR2 FQGNSA. CDR3 length: 14 residues. The CDR3 DNA sequence: TGTGCCAGCAGCTGGGGACTAGCGGGGGCCGAGCAGTACTTC. Translated, it gives CASSWGLAGAEQYF.

In this sample, this clonotype turned up once. This may be a read error: a much more frequent sequence differs by one nucleotide. The chain is built from TRBV28 and TRBJ1-1; the match to TRBD1 covers 9 bases. Germline assignment: CDR1 MDHEN and CDR2 SYDVKM. V shed 5 bases, J shed 1 base, and the junction held 11 bases outside the gene matches. The CDR3 contains 17 residues. CDR3 sequence (DNA): TGTGCCAGCAGTCCTGCTGGACAGGGGACCAAGAACACTGAAGCTTTCTTT. Its translation: CASSPAGQGTKNTEAFF.

This clonotype was observed a handful of times. The chain uses TRBV28 and TRBJ1-2; no reliable D call. The V end was cut by 5 bases, the J end by 8 bases, with 9 bases between. This CDR3 region has 11 residues. From germline, CDR1 is MDHEN and CDR2 SYDVKM. The CDR3 reads CASSLSEGYTF. The CDR3 nucleotides are TGTGCCAGCAGTCTTTCGGAAGGCTACACCTTC.

Ten or more counts support this clonotype. The chain uses TRBV6-5 and TRBJ1-2, with unresolved D. CDR3 length: 15 amino acids. Germline V CDR1 and CDR2: MNHEY, SVGAGI. The germline V and J ends were trimmed by 0 bases and 0 bases, with 8 bases remaining between them. CDR3 in amino acids: CASSYSADSNYGYTF. In nucleotides, the CDR3 is TGTGCCAGCAGTTACTCGGCGGACTCTAACTATGGCTACACCTTC.

Many counts were recorded for this clonotype. The chain couples TRBV2 to TRBJ1-5; D is undetermined. The CDR3 totals 13 residues. Germline lookup yields CDR1 SNHLY and CDR2 FYNNEI. V lost 6 bases, J lost 8 bases, and 14 bases lay in between. CDR3 sequence (DNA): TGTGCCAGCAGAGTCGTACAGTCGGAGCCCCAGCATTTT. Its translation: CASRVVQSEPQHF.

This clonotype was seen at least ten times. The rearrangement uses TRBV11-1 and TRBJ2-5; D gene ambiguous. The CDR3 is 14 residues long. Germline loops: CDR1 SGHAT, CDR2 FQDESV (reference sequence). The germline V and J ends were trimmed by 2 bases and 0 bases, with 7 bases remaining between them. In nucleotides, the CDR3 is TGTGCCAGCAGCTTACTCCGGTACCAAGAGACCCAGTACTTC. Translating gives CASSLLRYQETQYF.

This clonotype was counted between two and nine times. The J gene is TRBJ2-1, the V gene TRBV9, with 15 bases that match TRBD2. Germline CDR1 reads SGDLS; CDR2 reads YYNGEE. The CDR3 is 18 residues long. Trimming took 4 bases from V and 0 from J; bases not matched to a gene: 5. The DNA for the CDR3 is TGTGCCAGCAGCCCACCGGGACTAGCGGGGGGCTCCTACAATGAGCAGTTCTTC. Amino acids: CASSPPGLAGGSYNEQFF.

This clonotype was counted between two and nine times. The chain links TRBV25-1 to TRBJ1-4; the match to TRBD1 covers 12 bases. The CDR3 has 16 amino acids. V dropped 2 bases and J dropped 8; count of bases not matched to a gene: 6. Germline loops: CDR1 MGHDK, CDR2 SYGVNS. Here the CDR3 reads CASSEGTGGADEKLFF. The CDR3 DNA sequence: TGTGCCAGCAGTGAAGGGACAGGGGGCGCGGACGAAAAACTGTTTTTT. The full variable domain, completed using reference TRBV25-1 and TRBJ1-4, is EADIYQTPRYLVIGTGKKITLECSQTMGHDKMYWYQQDPGMELHLIHYSYGVNSTEKGDLSSESTVSRIRTEHFPLTLESARPSHTSQYLCASSEGTGGADEKLFFGSGTQLSVL.

Many counts were recorded for this clonotype. This chain links TRBV2 with TRBJ2-5; TRBD2 aligns across 9 bases. V lost 4 bases and J lost 4; bases outside the gene matches: 10. The germline CDR1 and CDR2 sequences are SNHLY and FYNNEI. The CDR3 sequence is 16 residues long. The CDR3 bases are TGTGCCAGCAGTGGGGATAGCGGGAGTATTAGAGAGACCCAGTACTTC. Protein sequence: CASSGDSGSIRETQYF. The full variable domain, its missing parts supplied by reference TRBV2 and TRBJ2-5, is EPEVTQTPSHQVTQMGQEVILRCVPISNHLYFYWYRQILGQKVEFLVSFYNNEISEKSEIFDDQFSVERPDGSNFTLKIRSTKLEDSAMYFCASSGDSGSIRETQYFGPGTRLLVL.

The table lists this clonotype with many counts. The genes are TRBV6-2 or TRBV6-3 and TRBJ2-3, with a possible D match to TRBD2 (5 bases). CDR3 length equals 13 residues. Trimming pared 5 bases from V and 6 bases from J, leaving 12 bases between. The germline V gene has CDR1 MNHEY and CDR2 SVGEGT. CDR3 sequence reads: CASSEFLADTQYF. The CDR3 region has the DNA TGTGCCAGCAGTGAATTTCTAGCCGATACGCAGTATTTT.

J is TRBJ2-7 and V is TRBV15; 7 bases are a match to TRBD1. The DNA end is a closer match to TRBJ2-1, so the J assignment may be wrong. CDR3 length: 15 amino acids. From germline, CDR1 is LNHNV and CDR2 YYDKDF (reference sequence). The CDR3 loop is CATSSEEQGSSEQFF. Here the CDR3 DNA reads TGTGCCACCAGCAGTGAGGAACAGGGGTCGAGTGAGCAGTTCTTC.

In its sample, this clonotype was seen many times. The chain has TRBV5-1 and TRBJ1-1; the match to TRBD1 covers 7 bases. V shed 0 bases, J shed 3 bases, and the junction held 5 bases outside the gene matches. The CDR3 covers 15 residues. Germline CDR1 SGHRS, CDR2 YFSETQ. The CDR3 loop reads CASSLEGAGYTEAFF. CDR3 bases: TGCGCCAGCAGCTTGGAGGGGGCTGGGTACACTGAAGCTTTCTTT.

This clonotype showed up just a few times. The chain links TRBV5-4 to TRBJ2-5; D remains ambiguous. Germline values: CDR1 SGHNT, CDR2 YYREEE (reference sequence). V lost 3 bases and J lost 5, with 20 bases in between. The CDR3 loop spans 16 amino acids. The CDR3 loop reads CASSSGVDPVSETQYF. CDR3 nucleotide sequence: TGTGCCAGCAGCTCTGGAGTCGACCCCGTTTCTGAGACCCAGTACTTC.

The CDR3 spells CASRLGLAATDTQYF. The CDR3, as DNA: TGTGCCAGCAGGCTGGGACTAGCGGCCACAGATACGCAGTATTTT. The chain is built from TRBV27 and TRBJ2-3; TRBD2 matches 11 bases. The germline CDR1 and CDR2 sequences are MNHEY and SMNVEV (reference sequence). CDR3 size: 15 residues. Trimming at V came to 6 bases and at J to 2 bases, leaving 4 bases not matched to a gene.

This chain links TRBV18 with TRBJ2-7, with D tentatively TRBD1 (6 bases). V was clipped by 3 bases and J by 5 bases, with 14 bases between them. The CDR3 runs 14 residues. Germline lookup yields CDR1 KGHSH and CDR2 LQKENI. The CDR3 loop is CASSPQQGFHEQYF. The CDR3 nucleotides are TGTGCCAGCTCACCTCAACAGGGTTTTCACGAGCAGTACTTC.

The V gene is TRBV19, the J gene TRBJ1-5, with D perhaps TRBD1 (6 bases). Per the germline V gene, CDR1 is LNHDA and CDR2 is SQIVND (reference sequence). V lost 6 bases and J lost 3, with 15 bases in between. The CDR3 spans 15 residues. For the CDR3, the DNA is TGTGCCAGTAGCCCCACCGGACAGTACAATCAGCCCCAGCATTTT. It encodes CASSPTGQYNQPQHF.

As for this clonotype: The junction shows a germline mismatch at one end, possibly a read error. V and J are TRBV5-5 and TRBJ2-7; D is possibly TRBD1 or TRBD2 (6 bases each). The CDR3 loop spans 17 amino acids. In germline, CDR1 is SGHKS, CDR2 YYEKEE (reference sequence). The CDR3 region has the DNA TGTGCCAGCAGCTACCCAGGAGGGGGACGGGCTCTCTACAAGCAGTACTTC. Translating gives CASSYPGGGRALYKQYF. The whole variable domain, filled in from reference TRBV5-5 and TRBJ2-7, reads DAGVTQSPTHLIKTRGQQVTLRCSPISGHKSVSWYQQVLGQGPQFIFQYYEKEERGRGNFPDRFSARQFPNYSSELNVNALLLGDSALYLCASSYPGGGRALYKQYFGPGTRLTVT.

This clonotype was detected many times. The V gene is TRBV6-1, the J gene TRBJ2-7; 7 bases are shared with TRBD2. J lost 4 bases, V lost 8 bases, and 11 bases had no gene match. Germline V gene lookup returns CDR1 MNHNS and CDR2 SASEGT. CDR3 length: 14 amino acids. The chain's CDR3 is CASGQAGELYEQYF. CDR3 DNA: TGTGCCAGCGGCCAGGCGGGGGAGCTGTACGAGCAGTACTTC.

In nucleotides, the CDR3 is TGTGCCATCAGTGAAACCCGAAGAGGCTACACCTTC. The encoded protein is CAISETRRGYTF. This chain joins TRBV10-3 and TRBJ1-2, with D unresolved. The CDR3 extends over 12 amino acids. Looked up from germline, CDR1 is ENHRY and CDR2 is SYGVKD. Trimming stripped 3 bases from V and 8 bases from J, with 10 bases between.

This chain uses TRBV10-2 with TRBJ2-1; D is unclear. The ends were cut back, 8 bases at V and 3 bases at J, with 14 bases in the middle. Germline V gene data show CDR1 as WSHSY and CDR2 as SAAADI. The CDR3 extends over 14 amino acids. CDR3 sequence reads: CASWDSGYYNEQFF. The DNA for the CDR3 is TGCGCCAGCTGGGATTCAGGATACTACAATGAGCAGTTCTTC.

This clonotype was found many times. The chain combines TRBV20-1 with TRBJ2-3; the D gene is possibly TRBD2 (5 bases). The CDR3 length is 15 residues. Trimming shortened V by 3 bases and J by 4 bases, and 17 bases separated the two germline ends. In germline, CDR1 is DFQATT, CDR2 SNEGSKA (reference sequence). In DNA, the CDR3 is TGCAGTGCTAGCCGGACTCAATTTGGGGCAGATACGCAGTATTTT. Translating it yields CSASRTQFGADTQYF.

There are many counts of this clonotype. The chain has TRBV5-1 and TRBJ2-2, with TRBD2 identical over 10 bases. The CDR3 has 17 residues. The germline V gene has CDR1 SGHRS and CDR2 YFSETQ. The trim removed 0 bases at V and 3 bases at J, leaving 5 bases unmatched. In nucleotides, the CDR3 is TGCGCCAGCAGCTTGGGCGGACTAGCGGTACACACCGGGGAGCTGTTTTTT. Translating it yields CASSLGGLAVHTGELFF.

This clonotype was picked up a small number of times. The V call is TRBV28, the J call TRBJ2-2; 7 positions agree with TRBD2. The CDR3 runs 15 residues. Looked up from germline, CDR1 is MDHEN and CDR2 is SYDVKM. The V segment lost 6 bases and the J segment 2 bases; nucleotides outside the gene matches: 6. This chain's CDR3 is CASSWGGSNTGELFF. In DNA, the CDR3 is TGTGCCAGCAGCTGGGGGGGGTCAAACACCGGGGAGCTGTTTTTT.